Sequencing of this TCR beta chain was carried out in a study of T cell responses to AZD1222 COVID-19 vaccine. Study-level results: Spike-specific TCRs gained breadth and depth after people received two AZD1222 doses. Possibly, clonal diversity was underestimated; donors were largely white British and included more females.

Worth noting for this clone: Its specificity is unknown.

Clones were sequenced by immunoSEQ multiplex PCR, and TCRdb holds only the in-frame ones, with some missing. The sample comprises around 100,000 clones, approximately 89% of which are singletons, and about 6.8% rests with the top ten. CDR3 length: 13 residues. Trimming took 3 bases from V and 2 from J, leaving 7 bases between them. This chain links TRBV12-3 or TRBV12-4 with TRBJ1-1; D gene uncertain. The TCR comes from an adult who received the AZD1222 COVID-19 vaccine. The source was peripheral blood, collected 28 days after the second AZD1222 dose. CDR3 sequence reads: CASSFGFNTEAFF. The CDR3 DNA reads as TGTGCCAGCAGTTTTGGTTTTAACACTGAAGCTTTCTTT.